Below, 10 T cell receptor beta chains from the same sample are listed, as sequenced in a study of response to subunit inactivated influenza vaccine. TCRdb fed the RT-PCR reads into MiXCR, producing one record per CDR3 protein. Here the sample spans hundreds of thousands of distinct CDR3 sequences, 15% to 18% being singletons. Here the sequenced sample was PBMCs from blood, taken 11 to 12 days after vaccination. These receptors were collected from a man in his fifties or sixties who received an inactivated influenza vaccine.

This chain connects TRBV28 to TRBJ2-1; TRBD1 might be the D (7 bases). Germline-derived CDR1 and CDR2 are MDHEN and SYDVKM. The CDR3 has 16 amino acids. V was cut by 6 bases and J by 2 bases, with 17 bases left in between. For the CDR3, the DNA is TGTGCCAGCAGCGATAATTCAGGGGGGACCTACAATGAGCAGTTCTTC. Translating it yields CASSDNSGGTYNEQFF.

This clonotype was seen a few times. The chain links TRBV6-2 or TRBV6-3 to TRBJ2-3; 12 bases align to TRBD2. CDR1 is MNHEY, CDR2 SVGEGT, per germline. The CDR3 has 18 residues. The V segment lost 7 bases and the J segment 4 bases; nucleotides outside the gene matches: 15. The CDR3 DNA is TGTGCCAGCACCCTGCGGCTAGCGGGGGGGCCCTGGGCAGATACGCAGTATTTT. This translates into CASTLRLAGGPWADTQYF.

This clonotype was recorded a few times. The rearrangement uses TRBV18 and TRBJ1-5, with D uncertain. V dropped 4 bases and J dropped 1 base, with 14 bases sitting between them. Germline CDR1 KGHSH, CDR2 LQKENI. CDR3 length: 16 residues. CDR3 DNA: TGTGCCAGCTCACGCTCCCGTACGGGGAGCAATCAGCCCCAGCATTTT. This encodes CASSRSRTGSNQPQHF.

This chain links TRBV20-1 with TRBJ2-5, with D unclear. The CDR3 is 12 amino acids. Germline V gives CDR1 DFQATT, CDR2 SNEGSKA (reference sequence). The CDR3 loop is CRPNGRKETQYF. The CDR3 bases are TGCAGGCCGAACGGCAGGAAAGAGACCCAGTACTTC.

The chain combines TRBV6-2 or TRBV6-3 with TRBJ2-3; TRBD2 aligns across 8 bases. Germline trimming cut 6 bases from V and 6 bases from J; bases unmatched to any gene: 11. The CDR3 runs 15 residues. Germline CDR1 reads MNHEY; CDR2 reads SVGEGT. The CDR3 loop reads CASRNRGGPRDTQYF. The CDR3 coding sequence is TGTGCCAGCAGAAACCGCGGGGGGCCAAGGGATACGCAGTATTTT.

V usage is TRBV29-1 and J usage is TRBJ2-1, with TRBD2 identical over 10 bases. Trimming cost V 8 bases and J 6 bases; bases outside gene matches: 16. The germline gives CDR1 SQVTM, CDR2 ANQGSEA. This CDR3 comprises 16 residues. The CDR3 loop reads CSSGGSGGAYSNEQFF. The CDR3 DNA reads as TGCAGCTCCGGGGGGAGCGGGGGGGCTTACTCCAATGAGCAGTTCTTC.

As concerns this clonotype: At one boundary the junction diverges from the germline segment, which might be a read error. The chain combines TRBV12-3 or TRBV12-4 with TRBJ2-4, with 11 bases lining up with TRBD2. This CDR3 region has 16 residues. In DNA, the CDR3 is TGTGCCAGCGGTTTATTAGCGGGAGGGCTCCGGGTGATTCAGTACTTC. Amino acids: CASGLLAGGLRVIQYF.

This clonotype was recorded at least ten times. A read error may account for a junction end that differs from germline. The chain joins TRBV7-7 to TRBJ2-5, with 7 bases aligning to TRBD1. The CDR3 runs to 15 residues. Germline V gives CDR1 SSHAT, CDR2 FNYEAQ (reference sequence). CDR3 nucleotide sequence: TGTGCTAGCAGCTCGAACAGGGGCGCACAAGAGACCCAGTACTTC. Amino acids: CASSSNRGAQETQYF.

The chain recombines TRBV2 with TRBJ1-1; D perhaps matches TRBD1 (6 bases). Germline CDR1 is SNHLY and CDR2 is FYNNEI. The ends were cut back, 6 bases at V and 5 bases at J, with 16 bases in the middle. The CDR3 spans 14 residues. CDR3 residues: CASRGTGAGTEAFF. The CDR3 DNA is TGTGCCAGCAGGGGGACGGGGGCCGGGACTGAAGCTTTCTTT.

This chain joins TRBV20-1 and TRBJ2-2, with D possibly matching TRBD1 (5 bases). Germline assignment: CDR1 DFQATT and CDR2 SNEGSKA (reference sequence). The CDR3 runs to 14 residues. Between the trimmed V and J ends, which lost 3 bases and 0 bases, there was a span of 8 bases. The CDR3 here is CSARGRANTGELFF. As DNA, the CDR3 is TGCAGTGCTAGGGGCAGGGCGAACACCGGGGAGCTGTTTTTT.